Listed below are T cell receptor beta chains from one sample, sequenced in a study of spatial heterogeneity in lung cancer. TCRdb processed the 5' RACE reads anew with MiXCR; each CDR3 protein has one entry. The sample lists 40,000 to 55,000 distinct CDR3 sequences; approximately 13% were seen once. The source material was PBMCs, sampled at surgery. The receptors derive from a male donor with early-stage non-small cell lung cancer. The CDR3 runs from the conserved cysteine through the conserved F or W. D genes are given only for firm matches. Clone size, where shown, is once, few, many, or a class for clones that have expanded.

>-|TRBV9|TRBJ2-2|once
TGTGCCAGCAGCGTAGCAGCGTACGGGGAGCTGTTTTTT
CASSVAAYGELFF
>-|TRBV5-5|TRBJ1-5|-
TGTGCCAGCAGCCAAGGCAGGGGCAATCAGCCCCAGCATTTT
CASSQGRGNQPQHF
>TRBD2|TRBV3-1|TRBJ2-5|-
TGTGCCAGCAGCGTACTAGCGGGAGAGGCGGAGACCCAGTACTTC
CASSVLAGEAETQYF
>-|TRBV20-1|TRBJ1-5|few
TGCAGTGCTAGACTGGGCCCAAATCAGCCCCAGCATTTT
CSARLGPNQPQHF
>-|TRBV12-3/TRBV12-4|TRBJ1-5|many
TGTGCCAGCAGTTCCCGGGACAATCAGCCCCAGCATTTT
CASSSRDNQPQHF
>TRBD1|TRBV5-1|TRBJ1-6|-
TGCGCCAGCAGCATGGACAGGGGTGATTCACCCCTCCACTTT
CASSMDRGDSPLHF
>TRBD2|TRBV14|TRBJ2-3|few
TGTGCCAGCAGCCAAGATGAGGCTAGCGGGTCAGATACGCAGTATTTT
CASSQDEASGSDTQYF
>-|TRBV9|TRBJ2-3|-
TGTGCCAGCAGCGTAGATCGTCAGAGAGGCACAGATACGCAGTATTTT
CASSVDRQRGTDTQYF
>TRBD2|TRBV4-2|TRBJ2-1|-
TGTGCCAGCAGCCAAGATGGACTAGCGGCCGACAATGAGCAGTTCTTC
CASSQDGLAADNEQFF
>TRBD2|TRBV12-3/TRBV12-4|TRBJ2-2|few
TGTGCCAGCAGTGTTCGGGCACGGTTCGGGCTAGCGGGAGTCTCGAACACCGGGGAGCTGTTTTTT
CASSVRARFGLAGVSNTGELFF
>-|TRBV7-2|TRBJ2-3|few
TGTGCCAGCAGCCCCCAGACTAGATTAGGGGTAGATACGCAGTATTTT
CASSPQTRLGVDTQYF
>TRBD1|TRBV7-7|TRBJ2-1|few
TGTGCTAGCAGCTTAGGGGACAGGGGGCAGAATGAGCAGTTCTTC
CASSLGDRGQNEQFF
>-|TRBV20-1|TRBJ1-1|-
TGCAGTGCTAGAGATCCGGGACGGGAGAACACTGAAGCTTTCTTT
CSARDPGRENTEAFF
>TRBD1|TRBV5-1|TRBJ2-3|many
TGCGCCAGCAGCTTGGTGGGGACAGGGGAAGATACGCAGTATTTT
CASSLVGTGEDTQYF
>TRBD2|TRBV12-3/TRBV12-4|TRBJ2-3|many
TGTGCCAGCAGTTGGACTAGCGGGAGAGGGGGCACAGATACGCAGTATTTT
CASSWTSGRGGTDTQYF
>TRBD1|TRBV2|TRBJ2-3|few
TGTGCCAGCATCGTCCAGGGGGAGTTGGATACGCAGTATTTT
CASIVQGELDTQYF
>TRBD1|TRBV7-8|TRBJ2-1|-
TGTGCCAGCAGCTCGGACAGGCTTTCTTCCTACAATGAGCAGTTCTTC
CASSSDRLSSYNEQFF
>-|TRBV11-2|TRBJ1-6|-
TGTGCCAGCAGCCTCCCGATTGGTTCACCCCTCCACTTT
CASSLPIGSPLHF
>-|TRBV11-2|TRBJ2-5|-
TGTGCCAGCAGGCTGGACAGTCGGCAAGAGACCCAGTACTTC
CASRLDSRQETQYF
>TRBD2|TRBV27|TRBJ2-7|-
TGTGCCAGCAGTATCCTAGCGGGAGTTTACGAGCAGTACTTC
CASSILAGVYEQYF
>-|TRBV7-8|TRBJ1-5|many
TGTGCCAGCAGCTTAGCCGGTCAGCCCCAGCATTTT
CASSLAGQPQHF
>TRBD2|TRBV20-1|TRBJ2-1|many
TGCAGTGCGGGGACTAGCGGGTACAATGAGCAGTTCTTC
CSAGTSGYNEQFF
>-|TRBV28|TRBJ1-5|many
TGTGCCAGCAGGACCAGGAAGAATCAGCCCCAGCATTTT
CASRTRKNQPQHF
>-|TRBV11-3|TRBJ2-1|few
TGTGCCAGCAGCTCCCGTCGTGGAGGGAGTGCCTACAATGAGCAGTTCTTC
CASSSRRGGSAYNEQFF
>-|TRBV15|TRBJ2-1|few
TGTGCCACCAGCAGAGATCTGGTCGGGAGCTCCTACAATGAGCAGTTCTTC
CATSRDLVGSSYNEQFF
>-|TRBV19|TRBJ2-1|-
TGTGCCAGTAGTCGAGGGGAGTTCGATTACAATGAGCAGTTCTTC
CASSRGEFDYNEQFF
>TRBD1|TRBV5-1|TRBJ1-2|-
TGCGCCAGCAGCTTGACACAGGGGAACGATGGCTACACCTTC
CASSLTQGNDGYTF
>-|TRBV7-2|TRBJ2-5|few
TGTGCCAGCAGCTTAGGCTCAGCTACCAGGGAGACCCAGTACTTC
CASSLGSATRETQYF
>-|TRBV3-1|TRBJ2-7|-
TGTGCCAGCAGCCAAGTTTCAGCTTCCTACGAGCAGTACTTC
CASSQVSASYEQYF
>TRBD1|TRBV6-2/TRBV6-3|TRBJ1-4|few
TGTGCCAGCAGTATCGGGACAGGGGTTGGAGAAAAACTGTTTTTT
CASSIGTGVGEKLFF
>TRBD1|TRBV7-3|TRBJ2-2|many
TGTGCCAGCAGCGAGGGGGCAGGGCTCACCGGGGAGCTGTTTTTT
CASSEGAGLTGELFF
>-|TRBV7-2|TRBJ2-5|few
TGTGCCAGCAGCTTAGAACAGATCCAAGAGACCCAGTACTTC
CASSLEQIQETQYF
>-|TRBV10-3|TRBJ1-5|few
TGTGCCATCAGTGAAGGCAACAATCAGCCCCAGCATTTT
CAISEGNNQPQHF
>TRBD2|TRBV11-3|TRBJ2-2|-
TGTGCCAGCTCCTCTGCGGGAGAGACCGGGGAGCTGTTTTTT
CASSSAGETGELFF
>-|TRBV24-1|TRBJ2-1|-
TGTGCCACCAGTGATACCGGGACTAACAGGGATGAGCAGTTCTTC
CATSDTGTNRDEQFF
>-|TRBV19|TRBJ2-1|-
TGTGCCAGTAGTCCGGGCGTCATCGGTGAGCAGTTCTTC
CASSPGVIGEQFF
>-|TRBV20-1|TRBJ2-3|-
TGCAGTGCTTTAGAGACGAGGGACACAGATACGCAGTATTTT
CSALETRDTDTQYF
>-|TRBV25-1|TRBJ2-5|many
TGTGCCAGCAGTGGAGGAGTAGCGGCGGAGACCCAGTACTTC
CASSGGVAAETQYF
>-|TRBV29-1|TRBJ2-2|-
TGCAGCGTTGGCGGCAGGCCCTCGAACACCGGGGAGCTGTTTTTT
CSVGGRPSNTGELFF
>TRBD2|TRBV4-3|TRBJ2-3|many
TGCGCCAGCAGCCAAGATTGGGTCACTAGCGGAGTCCTTTTTTCTAGCACAGATACGCAGTATTTT
CASSQDWVTSGVLFSSTDTQYF
>-|TRBV20-1|TRBJ1-5|-
TGCAGTGCGATATCACTGCTAAGCAATCAGCCCCAGCATTTT
CSAISLLSNQPQHF
>-|TRBV21-1|TRBJ1-6|few
TGTGCCAGCAGAGGTCTATATAATTCACCCCTCCACTTT
CASRGLYNSPLHF
>TRBD2|TRBV20-1|TRBJ2-2|-
TGCAGTGCTGCCCGAGGACTAGCGGGAGACGACACCGGGGAGCTGTTTTTT
CSAARGLAGDDTGELFF
>TRBD1|TRBV7-2|TRBJ1-6|many
TGTGCCAGCAGCTTAGGGGACAGTTTCCTATCACCCCTCCACTTT
CASSLGDSFLSPLHF
>-|TRBV7-7|TRBJ2-5|many
TGTGCTAGCAGCCGGGACAAACCGGAGACCCAGTACTTC
CASSRDKPETQYF
>-|TRBV5-1|TRBJ2-5|-
TGCGCCAGCAGCTGGACAGGGACTACCCAAGAGACCCAGTACTTC
CASSWTGTTQETQYF
>-|TRBV7-2|TRBJ2-5|few
TGTGCCAGCAGCTACGTGGAGACCCAGTACTTC
CASSYVETQYF
>-|TRBV5-1|TRBJ2-1|many
TGCGCCAGCAGCTTGATGGAGGGGTCCTACAATGAGCAGTTCTTC
CASSLMEGSYNEQFF
>-|TRBV4-1|TRBJ1-4|many
TGCGCCAGCAGCCTCATCCTGAGGGAAAAACTGTTTTTT
CASSLILREKLFF
>-|TRBV27|TRBJ2-3|few
TGTGCCAGCAGTTTAACCCCCCCTGGGACGGGGGCCGATACGCAGTATTTT
CASSLTPPGTGADTQYF
>-|TRBV5-6|TRBJ2-7|-
TGTGCCAGCAGCCACTCCTACGAGCAGTACTTC
CASSHSYEQYF
>TRBD2|TRBV11-2|TRBJ2-1|many
TGTGCCAGCAGCGCCACTCTAGCGGGGTCCTACAATGAGCAGTTCTTC
CASSATLAGSYNEQFF
>TRBD1|TRBV29-1|TRBJ2-3|few
TGCAGCGTTGATTGGGACAGCCCGCAGTATTTT
CSVDWDSPQYF
>-|TRBV5-1|TRBJ2-3|-
TGCGCCAGCAGCGTGGGGGCGGAGGATACGCAGTATTTT
CASSVGAEDTQYF
>-|TRBV21-1|TRBJ2-1|-
TGTGCCAGCAGCAATCGGGGACAGAATTTGGGTAATGAGCAGTTCTTC
CASSNRGQNLGNEQFF
>TRBD1|TRBV2|TRBJ1-2|many
TGTGCCAGCAGGGTCGGGACAGAGTCTGGCTACACCTTC
CASRVGTESGYTF
>TRBD1|TRBV7-9|TRBJ2-3|few
TGTGCCAGCAGCCCACTGGGACAGGGTGTCGGAACAGATACGCAGTATTTT
CASSPLGQGVGTDTQYF
>TRBD1|TRBV6-4|TRBJ2-1|-
TGTGCCAGCAGTGTTGACCGGGACAGTGAGCAGTTCTTC
CASSVDRDSEQFF